This paragraph reports one T cell receptor (beta chain). The data belong to a study of OX40 agonist ivuxolimab in advanced cancers. Produced via immunoSEQ multiplex PCR; TCRdb's table is partial and in-frame only. Altogether roughly 89,000 clones are present, about 90% being singletons, with the ten largest covering approximately 7.4%. V lost 6 bases and J lost 0, with 11 bases in between. This CDR3 is 14 amino acids long. Germline CDR1 is SNHLY and CDR2 is FYNNEI. This material consisted of CD4+ or CD8+ T cells sorted from blood, taken in a trial of the OX40 agonist ivuxolimab. This clonotype was sampled from an adult with an advanced solid tumor such as melanoma, head and neck, liver or kidney cancer. V and J are TRBV2 and TRBJ1-1; tentative D call: TRBD1 (5 bases). The CDR3 loop is CASRRGVMNTEAFF. The CDR3 DNA follows: TGTGCCAGCAGAAGAGGGGTCATGAACACTGAAGCTTTCTTT. The variable domain in full, completed from reference TRBV2 and TRBJ1-1, reads EPEVTQTPSHQVTQMGQEVILRCVPISNHLYFYWYRQILGQKVEFLVSFYNNEISEKSEIFDDQFSVERPDGSNFTLKIRSTKLEDSAMYFCASRRGVMNTEAFFGQGTRLTVV.